These 24 T cell receptor beta chains were all obtained from the same sample, sequenced in a study of blood T cell repertoires in COVID-19. Some clones are missing from TCRdb's copy, which holds only in-frame ones; the method was immunoSEQ multiplex PCR. Among 140,000 or so clones listed, approximately 90% were seen once. What was sequenced was peripheral blood. These receptors came from a woman older than 75 with acute or convalescent COVID-19.

This chain connects TRBV6-6 to TRBJ1-2; 7 nucleotides agree with TRBD1. This CDR3 comprises 14 residues. Germline V gene lookup returns CDR1 MNHNY and CDR2 SVGAGI (reference sequence). The V gene end was trimmed by 6 bases and the J gene end by 0 bases; junction bases not matched to a gene: 4. This CDR3 reads CASSRQGSNYGYTF. CDR3 nucleotides: TGTGCCAGCAGCCGACAGGGTTCTAACTATGGCTACACCTTC.

This chain joins TRBV6-2 or TRBV6-3 and TRBJ2-5; TRBD2 matches 9 bases. CDR1 is MNHEY and CDR2 is SVGEGT in the germline V gene. The V segment lost 5 bases and the J segment 5 bases; nucleotides outside the gene matches: 6. The CDR3 has 14 residues. The CDR3 region is CASSRAGGPETQYF. The CDR3 nucleotides read TGTGCCAGCAGTCGGGCGGGGGGGCCTGAGACCCAGTACTTC.

The V call is TRBV30, the J call TRBJ2-7; a weak D match, TRBD1 (6 bases). The CDR3 is made up of 14 amino acids. V lost 0 bases to trimming and J lost 0 bases, with 9 bases between them. CDR1 and CDR2 from the germline V gene are GTSNPN and SVGIG (reference sequence). CDR3 protein: CAWSVKGVSYEQYF. CDR3 bases: TGTGCCTGGAGTGTTAAGGGGGTCTCCTACGAGCAGTACTTC. The variable domain in full, completed from reference TRBV30 and TRBJ2-7, reads SQTIHQWPATLVQPVGSPLSLECTVEGTSNPNLYWYRQAAGRGLQLLFYSVGIGQISSEVPQNLSASRPQDRQFILSSKKLLLSDSGFYLCAWSVKGVSYEQYFGPGTRLTVT.

The J gene is TRBJ2-5, the V gene TRBV6-6; 8 bases are shared with TRBD2. V shed 2 bases and J 5 bases; nucleotides not matched to a gene: 4. This CDR3 spans 14 amino acids. Looked up from germline, CDR1 is MNHNY and CDR2 is SVGAGI (reference sequence). CDR3 amino acids: CASSYAGGRETQYF. The CDR3 DNA reads TGTGCCAGCAGTTACGCGGGGGGCAGGGAGACCCAGTACTTC.

The rearrangement uses TRBV6-2 or TRBV6-3 and TRBJ1-5; TRBD1 aligns across 7 bases. CDR1 MNHEY and CDR2 SVGEGT come from the germline V gene. The V gene end was trimmed by 4 bases and the J gene end by 3 bases; junction bases not matched to a gene: 3. The CDR3 runs to 14 residues. The chain's CDR3 is CASSFTGANQPQHF. CDR3 bases: TGTGCCAGCAGTTTTACAGGGGCCAATCAGCCCCAGCATTTT.

The rearrangement joins TRBV19 to TRBJ1-2, with 7 bases lining up with TRBD1. CDR1 LNHDA and CDR2 SQIVND come from the germline V gene (reference sequence). This CDR3 has 14 amino acids. V lost 5 bases to trimming and J lost 4 bases; unmatched junction nucleotides: 7. The CDR3 region is CASSRTGATYGYTF. The CDR3 coding sequence is TGTGCCAGTAGTCGTACAGGGGCCACCTATGGCTACACCTTC.

The chain has TRBV5-1 and TRBJ1-1; TRBD1 aligns across 7 bases. This CDR3 has 19 residues. Trimming removed 0 bases from V and 1 base from J; junction bases left unmatched: 15. CDR1 and CDR2 from the germline V gene are SGHRS and YFSETQ. The CDR3 region has the DNA TGCGCCAGCAGCTTGGCCCCCCGACAGGGACGGCTCAGGAACACTGAAGCTTTCTTT. As protein: CASSLAPRQGRLRNTEAFF.

The chain uses TRBV7-2 and TRBJ2-7, with a tentative D call TRBD2 (5 bases). Between the trimmed V and J ends, which lost 3 bases and 3 bases, there was a span of 21 bases. Germline values: CDR1 SGHTA, CDR2 FQGNSA. The CDR3 loop spans 17 amino acids. The CDR3 region is CASSFSAIGRDFYEQYF. CDR3 bases: TGTGCCAGCAGCTTTAGCGCTATCGGTAGGGATTTCTACGAGCAGTACTTC.

J is TRBJ1-4 and V is TRBV30, with D possibly TRBD1 on 5 matching bases. The CDR3 runs to 13 residues. Trimming stripped 1 base from V and 9 bases from J, with 12 bases between. Germline CDR1 reads GTSNPN; CDR2 reads SVGIG (reference sequence). The CDR3 DNA follows: TGTGCCTGGAGTGGTAGCGGGGCCCAAAAACTGTTTTTT. As protein: CAWSGSGAQKLFF. Supplemented by reference TRBV30 and TRBJ1-4, the full variable domain reads SQTIHQWPATLVQPVGSPLSLECTVEGTSNPNLYWYRQAAGRGLQLLFYSVGIGQISSEVPQNLSASRPQDRQFILSSKKLLLSDSGFYLCAWSGSGAQKLFFGSGTQLSVL.

V usage is TRBV4-1 and J usage is TRBJ1-2; 7 bases map to TRBD1. Germline V gene data show CDR1 as MGHRA and CDR2 as YSYEKL. This CDR3 has 14 amino acids. With 1 base clipped from V and 4 bases from J, the junction kept 3 bases outside the gene matches. The CDR3 bases are TGCGCCAGCAGCCAAGGTTCAGGGGGCTATGGCTACACCTTC. The encoded protein is CASSQGSGGYGYTF.

The chain combines TRBV5-1 with TRBJ1-1, with D hard to call. The germline gives CDR1 SGHRS, CDR2 YFSETQ. Trimming removed 2 bases at V and 0 bases at J, with 8 bases between. The CDR3 is made up of 14 amino acids. In DNA form, the CDR3 reads TGCGCCAGCAGCTTCCTCGGTGTGAACACTGAAGCTTTCTTT. This translates into CASSFLGVNTEAFF.

The genes are TRBV18 and TRBJ1-2, with a tentative D call TRBD1 (6 bases). From germline, CDR1 is KGHSH and CDR2 LQKENI. The CDR3 is 13 amino acids. The germline V and J ends were trimmed by 4 bases and 7 bases, with 13 bases remaining between them. The CDR3 nucleotides are TGTGCCAGCTCACTATCTCTGGACAGTGGCTACACCTTC. Amino acids: CASSLSLDSGYTF.

The V gene is TRBV7-2, the J gene TRBJ1-1, with D unclear. V was trimmed by 2 bases and J by 4 bases, leaving 11 bases between them. Germline-derived CDR1 and CDR2 are SGHTA and FQGNSA. This CDR3 spans 14 amino acids. The CDR3 protein is CASSLRTEGTEAFF. The DNA of the CDR3 is TGTGCCAGCAGCTTACGGACCGAGGGCACTGAAGCTTTCTTT. The full variable domain, with the rest looked up from reference TRBV7-2 and TRBJ1-1, is GAGVSQSPSNKVTEKGKDVELRCDPISGHTALYWYRQSLGQGLEFLIYFQGNSAPDKSGLPSDRFSAERTGGSVSTLTIQRTQQEDSAVYLCASSLRTEGTEAFFGQGTRLTVV.

The chain uses TRBV5-8 and TRBJ1-4; unclear D gene. CDR1 SGHTS and CDR2 YDEGEE come from the germline V gene. This CDR3 is 14 amino acids long. Trimming cost V 0 bases and J 6 bases, with 9 bases left between them. In nucleotides, the CDR3 is TGTGCCAGCAGCTTGGAGTTCATAGATGAAAAACTGTTTTTT. This translates into CASSLEFIDEKLFF.

This clone was recorded only once. The J gene is TRBJ1-1, the V gene TRBV3-1 (or the pseudogene TRBV3-2); 12 bases match TRBD1. Germline trimming cut 2 bases from V and 9 bases from J; bases unmatched to any gene: 1. Germline CDR1 and CDR2: LGHDT and YNNKEL (reference sequence). The CDR3 runs 13 residues. The CDR3 sequence is CASSQRDRGQAFF. The CDR3 DNA follows: TGTGCCAGCAGCCAACGGGACAGGGGGCAAGCTTTCTTT.

Written as DNA, the CDR3 is TGTGCCAGCGGTCGGTGGAACACTGAAGCTTTCTTT. The encoded protein is CASGRWNTEAFF. The genes are TRBV6-5 and TRBJ1-1, with no clear D. With 8 bases removed from V and 1 base from J, the gap between germline ends came to 8 bases. The CDR3 is made up of 12 amino acids. The germline CDR1 and CDR2 sequences are MNHEY and SVGAGI.

V is TRBV18 and J is TRBJ2-1, with D possibly TRBD2 on 6 matching bases. Germline V gene sequence: CDR1 KGHSH, CDR2 LQKENI. The CDR3 covers 15 residues. V lost 4 bases and J 0 bases, leaving 10 bases between the germline ends. CDR3 protein: CASSQRGSSYNEQFF. The CDR3 bases are TGTGCCAGCTCACAACGGGGGAGCTCCTACAATGAGCAGTTCTTC.

This chain joins TRBV27 and TRBJ2-6; D is unresolved. There are 15 residues in the CDR3. Germline CDR1 reads MNHEY; CDR2 reads SMNVEV (reference sequence). V was pared by 3 bases and J by 0 bases, with 6 bases between. CDR3 DNA: TGTGCCAGCAGTTTTTGGAGCTCTGGGGCCAACGTCCTGACTTTC. It encodes CASSFWSSGANVLTF.

V is TRBV12-1 and J is TRBJ1-5; TRBD1, the table's D call, was not compared with the DNA. TRBV12-1 is a known pseudogene. The CDR3 loop spans 15 amino acids. The CDR3 sequence: CASSLNRVENQPQHF. DNA for the CDR3: TGTGCCAGCAGCTTGAACAGGGTCGAAAACCAGCCCCAGCATTTT.

The chain combines TRBV7-8 with TRBJ1-2, with TRBD1 identical over 12 bases. V shed 5 bases and J 2 bases; nucleotides not matched to a gene: 3. The CDR3 loop spans 15 amino acids. The germline gives CDR1 SGHVS, CDR2 FQNEAQ. This CDR3 reads CASSDGTGGNYGYTF. CDR3 bases: TGTGCCAGCAGCGACGGGACAGGGGGCAACTATGGCTACACCTTC.

This chain uses TRBV11-1 with TRBJ2-7; 7 nucleotides line up with TRBD2. The J segment lost 5 bases and the V segment lost 5 bases, leaving 12 bases of the junction unmatched. CDR1 SGHAT and CDR2 FQDESV come from the germline V gene (reference sequence). CDR3 length: 15 residues. The CDR3 nucleotides read TGTGCCAGCAGCCCACCGTCGGGCGGGGGAGACGAGCAGTACTTC. Protein sequence: CASSPPSGGGDEQYF.

The V and J genes are TRBV7-3 and TRBJ2-3, with 9 bases lining up with TRBD2. Germline V gives CDR1 SGHTA, CDR2 FQGTGA. Trimming cost V 1 base and J 4 bases; bases outside gene matches: 6. This CDR3 has 16 residues. The CDR3 sequence is CASSLSGGAGSDTQYF. CDR3 coding DNA: TGTGCCAGCAGCTTAAGCGGGGGGGCAGGATCAGATACGCAGTATTTT.

The chain couples TRBV4-2 to TRBJ1-3; a possible D gene is TRBD1 (6 bases). The germline gives CDR1 LGHNA, CDR2 YNFKEQ. V was clipped by 0 bases and J by 0 bases, with 9 bases between them. The length of the CDR3 is 16 residues. CDR3: CASSQEGRGSGNTIYF. The DNA for the CDR3 is TGTGCCAGCAGCCAAGAAGGCAGGGGCTCTGGAAACACCATATATTTT.

The chain carries TRBV7-2 and TRBJ1-2; D may be TRBD1 (6 bases). The CDR3 is 14 amino acids. CDR1 SGHTA and CDR2 FQGNSA come from the germline V gene. The V and J ends lost 1 base and 2 bases respectively, with 8 bases between them. CDR3 in amino acids: CASSLGGGNYGYTF. The CDR3 region has the DNA TGTGCCAGCAGCTTAGGGGGGGGCAACTATGGCTACACCTTC.